This T cell receptor (beta chain) was recovered during a study of blood T cell repertoires in COVID-19 (dated by TCRdb to the early 2020s). Regarding the research as a whole: Samples covering the acute and convalescent phases of COVID-19 were provided by collaborators in the United States, Italy and Spain. Where available, HLA class I and class II types were obtained from metadata supplied by the sample provider rather than from assay-based typing. The material from the prospective study consisted of cDNA or gDNA derived from T cells, B-cell-depleted T cells, or PBMCs. A de-identified subject ID, COVID-19 status, age in years and sex were almost always included in the sample metadata. The repertoires were released in a freely available public database meant as a resource for research on the immune response to SARS-CoV-2. Samples were obtained from the ongoing ImmuneRACE study (first 160 participants) and from about 1,300 subjects provided by 6 global collaborators. Subjects who had been exposed to COVID-19, were actively infected with it, or had recovered from it provided the deeply sampled blood TCRbeta repertoires that made up the dataset. What the authors observed across the whole study: The quantity of clinical and demographic metadata differed by source and by participant and was supplied without curation.

This clone was detected once. The clone's antigen remains unknown. No base quality values were provided; no much bigger clone lies one nucleotide off. Collaborating institutions collected whole blood in K2EDTA tubes following their own protocols. For TCRbeta analysis, collaborators shipped samples as frozen whole blood, isolated PBMCs, or DNA extracted from either of those sample types. CDR1 MNHEY and CDR2 SVGAGI are derived from the germline V gene. The germline ends are 8 bases apart after V is trimmed by 2 bases and J by 7 bases. CDR3 length: 12 amino acids, cysteine to phenylalanine. The read is trimmed to its CDR3 DNA, 36 bases read in frame from base 1. TCRbeta CDR3 regions were amplified from genomic DNA by means of the immunoSEQ Assay, a bias-controlled multiplex PCR. Under the source paper's analysis protocol: Within the assay, amplification of reference gene primers was used to estimate how many nucleated cells each sample contained. To quantify the absolute abundance of each unique TCRbeta CDR3 rearrangement, sequence reads were collapsed and filtered. For each sample, productive Simpson clonality was calculated by taking the square root of Simpson's diversity index across productive rearrangements. TCRdb retrieved this table from immuneACCESS and kept in-frame rearrangements only. Not all clones are present; in checked studies, unresolved V genes account for under half, and no reason is known for the remainder. V and J calls plus clone size are reproduced from that table; the DNA served to infer D and trimming. For this sample the table gives 95,000 to 150,000 clones, of which nearly 90% were detected only once. Jointly, the top ten make up roughly 1.2% of the sample.

Sample: peripheral blood. The chain is made from TRBV6-5 and TRBJ1-1; the D gene remains uncertain. The sequence was obtained from a woman aged 80 or older with acute or convalescent COVID-19. CDR3 reads: CASSYESGEAFF. The nucleotide sequence is TGTGCCAGCAGTTACGAGTCGGGTGAAGCTTTCTTT.